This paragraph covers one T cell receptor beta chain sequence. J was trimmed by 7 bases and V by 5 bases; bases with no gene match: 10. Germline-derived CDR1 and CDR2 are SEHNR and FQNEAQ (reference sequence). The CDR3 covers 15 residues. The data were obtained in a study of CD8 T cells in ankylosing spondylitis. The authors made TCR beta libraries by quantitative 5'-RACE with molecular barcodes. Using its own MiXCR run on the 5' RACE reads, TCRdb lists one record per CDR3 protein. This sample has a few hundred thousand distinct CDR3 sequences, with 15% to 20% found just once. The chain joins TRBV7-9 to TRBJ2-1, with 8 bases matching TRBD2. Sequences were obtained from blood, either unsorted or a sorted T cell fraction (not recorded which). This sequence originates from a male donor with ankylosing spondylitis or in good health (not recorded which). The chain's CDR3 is CASSPVWSGGNEQFF. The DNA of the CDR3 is TGTGCCAGCAGCCCCGTTTGGAGCGGGGGAAATGAGCAGTTCTTC.